This T cell receptor (beta chain) is from a study of T cell changes during pregnancy in multiple sclerosis. This clone was observed a single time. The protocol was immunoSEQ multiplex PCR, while the TCRdb copy is restricted to in-frame clones and leaves out a portion. The sample yields approximately 14,000 clones, 85% to 95% seen once. This CDR3 is 15 amino acids long. Germline values: CDR1 SGHDT, CDR2 YYEEEE. V dropped 4 bases and J dropped 2 bases, with 13 bases sitting between them. The genes are TRBV5-6 and TRBJ2-1; D is unclear. This receptor was obtained from a female donor in good health, enrolled as a control in a pregnancy study. The source was peripheral blood, collected in the second trimester of pregnancy. The CDR3 is CASSPLSAPYNEQFF. DNA for the CDR3: TGTGCCAGCAGCCCTCTGAGCGCACCCTACAATGAGCAGTTCTTC.